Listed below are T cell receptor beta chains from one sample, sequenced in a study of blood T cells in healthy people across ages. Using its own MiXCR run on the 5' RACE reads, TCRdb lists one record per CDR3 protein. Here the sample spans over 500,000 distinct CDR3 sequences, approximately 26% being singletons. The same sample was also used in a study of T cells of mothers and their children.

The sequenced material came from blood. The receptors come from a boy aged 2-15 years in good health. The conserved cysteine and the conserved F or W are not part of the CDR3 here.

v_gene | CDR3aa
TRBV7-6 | ASSLGVVDYEQY
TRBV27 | ASSPASYYNEQF
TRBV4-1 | ASSQSPGGGVPYEQY
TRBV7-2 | ASSRRLSSGNTIY
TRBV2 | ASSDTGTGYNEQF
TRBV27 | ASRGLVGAIEQY
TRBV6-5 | ASSWSGSYEQY
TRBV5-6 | ASSLTETGRAF
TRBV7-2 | ASSLGIAGGAKNIQY
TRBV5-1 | ASRERTEAEAF
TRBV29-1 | SVGVGAGGVYEQY
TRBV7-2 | VSKHVDNSPLH
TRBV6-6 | ASGVRASYEQY
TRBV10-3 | AVSPSGQSSYNEQF
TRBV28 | ASTARGKQETQY
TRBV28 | ATRRYYEQY
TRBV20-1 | SARGQTYEQY
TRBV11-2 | ASSLGGAGGANEQF
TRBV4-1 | ASSQDRRDRYTGELF
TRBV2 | ASSASRDMSNYGYT
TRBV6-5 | ASSRDRSGNYGYT
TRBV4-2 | ASSQDRLAGIQETQY
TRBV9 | ASRGTGTGVEKLF
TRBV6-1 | ASSEALRGPYSTDTQY
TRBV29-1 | SAQGWEVPGELF
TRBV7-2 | ASSLRQGPTYEQY
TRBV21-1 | ASSDLGQY
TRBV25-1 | ASSSTGTYGYT
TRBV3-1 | ASSQASLSQGHEQY
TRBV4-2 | ASSQEEPPTQY
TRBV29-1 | SVEQGMIAGGPFTDTQY
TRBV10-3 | AIRPGAGELF
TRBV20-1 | SAISGNPPFNEQF
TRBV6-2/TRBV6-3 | ASSPPPGAPDTQY
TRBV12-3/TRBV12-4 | ASSLEAAKGQPQH
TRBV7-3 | ASSPDRYQPQH
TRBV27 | ASSSRTDNTEAF
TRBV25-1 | ASSGATNEKLF
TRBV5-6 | ASSLFGLSSYEQY
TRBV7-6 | ASSLDHHASIYGYT
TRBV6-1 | ASSLNFVDSGNTIY
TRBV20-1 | SASSRGRELTETQY
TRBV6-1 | ASRGVRDRAYEQY
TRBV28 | ASSTSGRTYEQY
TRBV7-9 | ASSSQAGVLDTQY
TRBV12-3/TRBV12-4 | ASSLGENNEQF
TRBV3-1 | ASEAHYNEQF
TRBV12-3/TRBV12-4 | ASRAGYVNTEAF
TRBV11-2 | ASSPFYAQNEKLF
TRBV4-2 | ASSQDRAWGSGSGELF
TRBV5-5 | ATTQGISSPFNEKLF
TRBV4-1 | ASSLLAGGVGEQF
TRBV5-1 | ASSVGASTDTQY
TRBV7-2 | ASSFSSLAWETQY
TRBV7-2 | ASSPDSTGANVLT
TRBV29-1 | SATPGRLEKLF
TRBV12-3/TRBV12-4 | ASSFMAGYTQY
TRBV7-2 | ASSPGQGMYQPQH